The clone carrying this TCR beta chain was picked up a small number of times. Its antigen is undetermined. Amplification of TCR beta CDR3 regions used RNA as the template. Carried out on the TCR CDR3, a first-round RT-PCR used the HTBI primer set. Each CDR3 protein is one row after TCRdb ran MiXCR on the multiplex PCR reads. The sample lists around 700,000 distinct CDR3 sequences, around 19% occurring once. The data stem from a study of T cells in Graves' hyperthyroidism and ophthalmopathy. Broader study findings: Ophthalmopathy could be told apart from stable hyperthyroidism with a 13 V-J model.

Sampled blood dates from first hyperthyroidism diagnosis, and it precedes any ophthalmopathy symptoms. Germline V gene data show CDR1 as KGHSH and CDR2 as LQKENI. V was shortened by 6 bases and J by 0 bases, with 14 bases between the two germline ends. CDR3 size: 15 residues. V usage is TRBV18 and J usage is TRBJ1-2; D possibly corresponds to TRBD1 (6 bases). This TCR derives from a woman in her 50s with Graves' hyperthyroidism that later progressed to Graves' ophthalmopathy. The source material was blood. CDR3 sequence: CASSLMDRANYGYTF. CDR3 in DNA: TGTGCCAGCTCCCTCATGGACAGAGCTAACTATGGCTACACCTTC.